The clone carrying this T cell receptor (beta chain) was counted between two and nine times. Its specificity is unknown. MiXCR, applied by TCRdb to the 5' RACE reads, yields one record per CDR3 protein. The sample has hundreds of thousands of distinct CDR3 sequences; 25% to 30% are singletons. The data originate from a study of T-cell memory formation after mild COVID-19. The study's findings and limits: SARS-CoV-2 specificity was not confirmed for second-wave clones peaking on day 37. CD4+ contracting clones were mainly CM and EM; CD8+ ones, EMRA. Cross-reactive memory appears to have joined, as suggested by some responding clones showing up in pre-infection memory.

This CDR3 is built from 15 residues. Germline CDR1 is SGHDN and CDR2 is FVKESK. V trimming: 4 bases; J trimming: 5 bases; junction bases outside the gene matches: 10. Sequenced material: PBMCs or a T cell subset sorted from them (not recorded which). The rearrangement links TRBV14 to TRBJ2-5; 7 nucleotides agree with TRBD1. The TCR was taken from an adult woman who had mild COVID-19 (a few samples of this study predate the infection). Cell type and time point are not known. The CDR3 nucleotides read TGTGCCAGCAGCCCACTATCAGGGGGTCAGGAGACCCAGTACTTC. Translated: CASSPLSGGQETQYF. Using reference TRBV14 and TRBJ2-5 for the parts outside the CDR3, the full variable domain is EAGVTQFPSHSVIEKGQTVTLRCDPISGHDNLYWYRRVMGKEIKFLLHFVKESKQDESGMPNNRFLAERTGGTYSTLKVQPAELEDSGVYFCASSPLSGGQETQYFGPGTRLLVL.